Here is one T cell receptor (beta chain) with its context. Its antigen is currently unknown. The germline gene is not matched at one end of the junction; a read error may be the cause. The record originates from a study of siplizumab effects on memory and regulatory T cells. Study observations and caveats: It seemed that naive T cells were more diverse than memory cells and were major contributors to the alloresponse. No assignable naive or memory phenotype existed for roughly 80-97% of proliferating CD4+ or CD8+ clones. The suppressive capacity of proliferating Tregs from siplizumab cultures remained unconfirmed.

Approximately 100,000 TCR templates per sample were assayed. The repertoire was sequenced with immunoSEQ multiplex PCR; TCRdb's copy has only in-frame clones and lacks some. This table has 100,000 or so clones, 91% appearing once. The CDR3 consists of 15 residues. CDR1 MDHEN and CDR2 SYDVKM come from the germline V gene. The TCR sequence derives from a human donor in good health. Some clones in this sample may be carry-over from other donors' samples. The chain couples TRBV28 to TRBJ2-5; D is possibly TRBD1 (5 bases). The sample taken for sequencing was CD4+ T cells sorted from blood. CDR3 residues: CASSFLSGPQATQYF. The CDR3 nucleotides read TGTGCCAGCAGTTTCCTATCAGGGCCCCAAGCGACCCAGTACTTC.